The present TCR beta chain was sequenced within a study of CXCR3-negative and CXCR3-positive naive CD8 T cells. Study background: Cumulative TRB read yield was about 140 million, averaging about 1.5 +/- 0.3 million per library. Notes on the study in general: TRBV-TRBJ usage matched between naive CXCR3-negative and CXCR3-positive cells but not between memory cells. More hydrophobic TRB CDR3s occurred in CXCR3-positive than in CXCR3-negative naive cells.

Libraries were UMI-labeled 5' RACE TRB cDNA. TCRdb reprocessed the 5' RACE reads; each CDR3 protein has one entry and no DNA is given. This table lists tens of thousands of distinct CDR3 sequences. All CD8+ T cell subsets were sorted in triplicate at over 250,000 cells each. Within the CD8+ T cell compartment, naive cells were CD45RO-CCR7+CD27+CD95-. The CDR3 runs 16 residues. In germline, CDR1 is MNHEY, CDR2 SMNVEV (reference sequence). With regard to this clonotype: Its cognate antigen is unknown.

The source is a human donor in good health. Some clones in this sample may be carry-over from other donors' samples. J is TRBJ1-5 and V is TRBV27; the TCRdb call, TRBD1, lacks DNA for checking. Sequencing used naive CXCR3+ CD8+ T cells from blood. Noted subset: CD45RO-CCR7+CD27+CD95- naive CD8+ T cells expressing CXCR3 (TNR3+). This CDR3 reads CASRRDRGEYNQPQHF.